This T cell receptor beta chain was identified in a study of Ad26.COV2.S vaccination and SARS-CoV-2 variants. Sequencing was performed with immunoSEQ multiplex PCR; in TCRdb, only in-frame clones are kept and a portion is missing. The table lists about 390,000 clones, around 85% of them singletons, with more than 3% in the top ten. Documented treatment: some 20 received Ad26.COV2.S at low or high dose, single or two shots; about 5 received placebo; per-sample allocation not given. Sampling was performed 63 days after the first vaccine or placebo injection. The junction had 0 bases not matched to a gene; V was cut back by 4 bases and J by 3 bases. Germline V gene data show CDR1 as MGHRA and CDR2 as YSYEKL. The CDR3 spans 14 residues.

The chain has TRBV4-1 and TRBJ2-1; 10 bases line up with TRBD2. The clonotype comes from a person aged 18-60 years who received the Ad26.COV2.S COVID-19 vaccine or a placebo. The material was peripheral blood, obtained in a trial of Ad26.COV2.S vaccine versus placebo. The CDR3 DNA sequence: TGCGCCAGCAGCCGGACTAGCGGCTACAATGAGCAGTTCTTC. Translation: CASSRTSGYNEQFF.